This T cell receptor beta chain is drawn from a study of a mutant IDH1 vaccine in newly diagnosed glioma. Study background: Vaccinations were initiated 4-6 weeks following radiotherapy alone, or were given together with temozolomide cycles. Before enrollment, patients got radiotherapy alone, temozolomide alone, or mostly the combination.

Sequencing was performed with immunoSEQ multiplex PCR; in TCRdb, only in-frame clones are kept and a portion is missing. The sample lists 41,000 or so clones; 80% to 90% were seen once. The germline V and J ends were trimmed by 1 base and 4 bases, with 5 bases remaining between them. The CDR3 consists of 13 residues. Germline CDR1 is SGHTA and CDR2 is FQGNSA. With regard to this clone: What it binds is not known.

Time point reported: week 35, safety follow-up. Every vaccine dose comprised 300 ug of mutant IDH1 20-mer peptide plus topical imiquimod. Weeks 1, 3, 5, 7, 11, 15, 19 and 23 were when patients received their eight vaccinations. Sequenced material: PBMCs, taken from a glioma patient whose treatment included an IDH1 peptide vaccine. V usage is TRBV7-2 and J usage is TRBJ1-5; D uncertain. The receptor's source is a man aged 40-55 years with glioma. CDR3 in amino acids: CASSLVSNQPQHF. For the CDR3, the DNA is TGTGCCAGCAGCTTAGTATCGAATCAGCCCCAGCATTTT. The full variable domain, completed using reference TRBV7-2 and TRBJ1-5, is GAGVSQSPSNKVTEKGKDVELRCDPISGHTALYWYRQSLGQGLEFLIYFQGNSAPDKSGLPSDRFSAERTGGSVSTLTIQRTQQEDSAVYLCASSLVSNQPQHFGDGTRLSIL.